Presented here are 16 T cell receptor beta chains from one specimen sequenced in a study of PD-1 blockade in classical Hodgkin lymphoma. Repertoires were generated with immunoSEQ multiplex PCR, while TCRdb's copy carries only in-frame clones and drops some. The sample lists about 94,000 clones; 89% were seen once. Patients all relapsed after autologous stem cell transplantation, and there was variation in brentuximab vedotin exposure. The sequenced sample was peripheral blood mononuclear cells (PBMCs), obtained before the second cycle of nivolumab. The receptors originated from a human donor with classical Hodgkin lymphoma.

The gene calls are TRBV6-5 and TRBJ2-1, with TRBD2 matching over 10 bases. With V trimmed by 6 bases and J by 7 bases, 9 bases remained unmatched. The length of the CDR3 is 15 residues. Germline loops: CDR1 MNHEY, CDR2 SVGAGI. CDR3 DNA: TGTGCCAGCAGGCCTCCTAGCGGGAGTACGAATGAGCAGTTCTTC. Residues: CASRPPSGSTNEQFF.

In this sample, this clone turned up a few times. V is TRBV7-9 and J is TRBJ2-6; D call uncertain. Germline-derived CDR1 and CDR2 are SEHNR and FQNEAQ (reference sequence). V lost 2 bases to trimming and J lost 2 bases, with 4 bases between them. CDR3 length: 14 amino acids. This chain's CDR3 is CASSLRAGANVLTF. The CDR3, as DNA: TGTGCCAGCAGCTTAAGGGCTGGGGCCAACGTCCTGACTTTC.

This clone has only a few counts. V usage is TRBV2 and J usage is TRBJ1-6; 7 nucleotides match TRBD1. Losses at the gene ends were 7 bases for V and 10 bases for J; bases not matched to a gene: 4. Looked up from germline, CDR1 is SNHLY and CDR2 is FYNNEI. The CDR3 has 12 residues. CDR3 coding DNA: TGTGCCAGCAAGGAGGGACAGTCACCCCTCCACTTT. Translating gives CASKEGQSPLHF.

This clone was observed a single time. The genes are TRBV5-4 and TRBJ1-6, with D possibly TRBD1 on 6 matching bases. Germline CDR1 is SGHNT and CDR2 is YYREEE (reference sequence). V was clipped by 0 bases and J by 7 bases, with 17 bases between them. The CDR3 extends over 17 amino acids. CDR3 bases: TGTGCCAGCAGCTTGGATGGGGGGGCGCTGGGAAATTCACCCCTCCACTTT. Amino acids: CASSLDGGALGNSPLHF. Based on the CDR3 plus reference TRBV5-4 and TRBJ1-6, the full variable domain is ETGVTQSPTHLIKTRGQQVTLRCSSQSGHNTVSWYQQALGQGPQFIFQYYREEENGRGNFPPRFSGLQFPNYSSELNVNALELDDSALYLCASSLDGGALGNSPLHFGNGTRLTVT.

This sequence joins TRBV27 and TRBJ2-1; TRBD2 matches 8 bases. This CDR3 has 14 residues. The V gene's germline CDR1 is MNHEY and CDR2 SMNVEV (reference sequence). Trimming cost V 2 bases and J 3 bases; bases outside gene matches: 0. Written as DNA, the CDR3 is TGTGCCAGCAGTTTACTAGCGGGCTACAATGAGCAGTTCTTC. Its translation is CASSLLAGYNEQFF.

This clone occurred once. The chain joins TRBV6-1 to TRBJ2-2; D unresolved. The ends were cut back, 1 base at V and 5 bases at J, with 8 bases in the middle. From germline, CDR1 is MNHNS and CDR2 SASEGT. There are 14 residues in the CDR3. The CDR3 region is CASSEDPLTGELFF. CDR3 in DNA: TGTGCCAGCAGTGAAGACCCCTTGACCGGGGAGCTGTTTTTT.

The chain combines TRBV27 with TRBJ1-2; D is uncertain. V lost 8 bases and J lost 8, with 21 bases in between. The CDR3 is made up of 14 amino acids. Germline V lookup: CDR1 MNHEY, CDR2 SMNVEV (reference sequence). CDR3 loop: CASYSGRNSWGYTF. The CDR3 region has the DNA TGTGCCAGCTATTCCGGCAGGAACTCTTGGGGCTACACCTTC.

CDR3 coding DNA: TGTGCCAGCAGGGGGAACACCGGGGAGCTGTTTTTT. This gives the protein CASRGNTGELFF. V usage is TRBV11-2 and J usage is TRBJ2-2; D uncertain. Germline CDR1 SGHAT, CDR2 FQNNGV. The CDR3 spans 12 residues. V lost 6 bases and J 1 base, leaving 3 bases between the germline ends.

The V gene is TRBV14, the J gene TRBJ2-1; 12 bases line up with TRBD2. The CDR3 runs to 13 residues. Trimming at V came to 3 bases and at J to 13 bases, leaving 4 bases not matched to a gene. Germline V gene sequence: CDR1 SGHDN, CDR2 FVKESK. CDR3 protein: CASSQQLAGGQFF. The DNA for the CDR3 is TGTGCCAGCAGCCAGCAACTAGCGGGGGGCCAGTTCTTC.

The chain combines TRBV28 with TRBJ1-5; tentatively, D is TRBD1 (6 bases). V was pared by 11 bases and J by 5 bases, with 13 bases between. Per germline, CDR1 MDHEN and CDR2 SYDVKM. The CDR3 covers 12 residues. CDR3 in DNA: TGTGCCTGCTCAGGGGCCTATCAGCCCCAGCATTTT. Protein product: CACSGAYQPQHF.

This clone was seen a few times. The chain combines TRBV4-1 with TRBJ2-7; TRBD2 matches 9 bases. Germline loops: CDR1 MGHRA, CDR2 YSYEKL. The ends lost 1 base at V and 7 bases at J; junction bases unmatched: 8. This CDR3 has 15 amino acids. The CDR3, as DNA: TGCGCCAGCAGCCAAGGAAGCGGGAGGCTGGGGGAGCAGTACTTC. The encoded protein is CASSQGSGRLGEQYF.

The table lists this clone with a count of one. A read error may produce the germline difference seen at one junction end. Other DNA sequences of this sample code for an identical CDR3. The V and J genes are TRBV5-4 and TRBJ2-5; D could derive from TRBD1 or TRBD2 (5 bases each). Germline V gene lookup returns CDR1 SGHNT and CDR2 YYREEE (reference sequence). This CDR3 region has 14 residues. CDR3: CASSQEGDGETQYF. As DNA, the CDR3 is TGCGCCAGCAGCCAAGAAGGGGACGGAGAGACCCAGTACTTC.

The gene calls are TRBV7-9 and TRBJ2-1; 9 bases match TRBD2. V shed 5 bases and J 4 bases; nucleotides not matched to a gene: 12. The CDR3 contains 17 residues. Germline loops: CDR1 SEHNR, CDR2 FQNEAQ (reference sequence). CDR3 sequence: CASSAPLERGVYNEQFF. The CDR3 DNA sequence: TGTGCCAGCAGCGCCCCACTGGAGCGGGGGGTGTACAATGAGCAGTTCTTC.

V and J are TRBV11-2 and TRBJ2-7; a weak D match, TRBD2 (5 bases). CDR3 length: 12 residues. V lost 0 bases and J lost 6, with 6 bases in between. Germline CDR1 SGHAT, CDR2 FQNNGV. In DNA form, the CDR3 reads TGTGCCAGCAGCTTAGATGCGGGCGAGCAGTACTTC. Amino acids: CASSLDAGEQYF.

The chain is built from TRBV7-2 and TRBJ1-1, with 11 bases identical to TRBD1. Germline CDR1 SGHTA, CDR2 FQGNSA. V lost 5 bases and J lost 4; bases outside the gene matches: 6. The CDR3 is made up of 15 amino acids. The CDR3 DNA is TGTGCCAGCAGCCCGGACAGGGGGCGGGCCACTGAAGCTTTCTTT. Translation: CASSPDRGRATEAFF.

This chain uses TRBV18 with TRBJ2-7; TRBD2 is a possible D gene (6 bases). The CDR3 consists of 13 residues. With 5 bases removed from V and 5 bases from J, the gap between germline ends came to 13 bases. Per the germline V gene, CDR1 is KGHSH and CDR2 is LQKENI. DNA for the CDR3: TGTGCCAGCTCATTTTCTTCGGGGGACGAGCAGTACTTC. This translates into CASSFSSGDEQYF.